These 12 T cell receptor beta chains came from one sample sequenced in a study of response to subunit inactivated influenza vaccine. TCRdb ran MiXCR on the RT-PCR reads and lists one entry per CDR3 protein. The sample carries approximately 530,000 distinct CDR3 sequences, less than 10% recorded once. Source: PBMCs from blood, taken about 24 months after vaccination. The source is a man between 50 and 69 years old who received an inactivated influenza vaccine.

This rearrangement joins TRBV20-1 to TRBJ2-5; D unresolved. CDR3 size: 15 residues. Germline assignment: CDR1 DFQATT and CDR2 SNEGSKA (reference sequence). Trimming removed 3 bases from V and 0 bases from J, with 14 bases in between. DNA of the CDR3: TGCAGTGCTAGGGTACTAACTAAGTACCAAGAGACCCAGTACTTC. The encoded protein is CSARVLTKYQETQYF.

This clonotype was picked up many times. In DNA form, the CDR3 reads TGTGCCAGCAGCTTAAGAGGGTTGGTAGATACGCAGTATTTT. Its translation is CASSLRGLVDTQYF. J is TRBJ2-3 and V is TRBV11-2; maybe TRBD2 (5 bases). The V gene's germline CDR1 is SGHAT and CDR2 FQNNGV. V was trimmed by 2 bases and J by 5 bases, leaving 11 bases between them. The CDR3 is 14 residues long.

The V and J genes are TRBV12-3 or TRBV12-4 and TRBJ1-3; D is perhaps TRBD1 (6 bases). The CDR3 is 14 amino acids. Between the trimmed V and J ends, which lost 2 bases and 5 bases, there was a span of 10 bases. CDR3 DNA: TGTGCCAGCAGTTTATTAGGGGACAGAAACACCATATATTTT. This encodes CASSLLGDRNTIYF.

This clonotype was seen ten or more times. The V and J genes are TRBV5-1 and TRBJ2-1; no clear D. Germline V gene sequence: CDR1 SGHRS, CDR2 YFSETQ. The CDR3 spans 14 residues. V dropped 0 bases and J dropped 6 bases, with 10 bases sitting between them. CDR3 coding DNA: TGCGCCAGCAGCTTGGAGAAAGGTTTCAATGAGCAGTTCTTC. It specifies CASSLEKGFNEQFF.

This clonotype was counted a few times. The rearrangement uses TRBV6-1 and TRBJ2-3; D possibly corresponds to TRBD2 (7 bases). Trimming took off 8 bases at V and 2 bases at J, with 23 bases between the two ends. This CDR3 comprises 17 residues. The germline gives CDR1 MNHNS, CDR2 SASEGT. CDR3 sequence (DNA): TGTGCCAGCTTTCGCGGTTCGAGGGGGGGACCCACAGATACGCAGTATTTT. This sequence encodes CASFRGSRGGPTDTQYF.

The V and J genes are TRBV20-1 and TRBJ1-4; D remains ambiguous. CDR1 is DFQATT, CDR2 SNEGSKA, per germline (reference sequence). V shed 6 bases and J shed 5 bases, with 4 bases lying between them. This CDR3 is built from 10 residues. The CDR3, as DNA: TGCAGTGCCCAGAATGAAAAACTGTTTTTT. Translated, it gives CSAQNEKLFF.

There are a few counts of this clonotype. This rearrangement joins TRBV9 to TRBJ2-2, with 8 bases aligning to TRBD1. The germline V gene has CDR1 SGDLS and CDR2 YYNGEE. The CDR3 is 16 residues long. V lost 3 bases, J lost 1 base, and 5 bases stayed unmatched. The CDR3 reads CASSAWTGKNTGELFF. The DNA for the CDR3 is TGTGCCAGCAGCGCCTGGACAGGGAAGAACACCGGGGAGCTGTTTTTT.

This clonotype has only a few counts. The chain recombines TRBV20-1 with TRBJ2-5; TRBD2 agrees at 8 bases. Germline trimming cut 7 bases from V and 5 bases from J; bases unmatched to any gene: 3. This CDR3 region has 11 residues. Per germline, CDR1 DFQATT and CDR2 SNEGSKA (reference sequence). The CDR3 reads CSVIAGETQYF. The CDR3 bases are TGCAGTGTTATAGCGGGGGAGACCCAGTACTTC.

This sequence joins TRBV21-1 and TRBJ2-7; TRBD2 is taken as the D call from the table, unchecked against the DNA. TRBV21-1 is noted as a pseudogene. This CDR3 is built from 15 residues. The CDR3: CASSTQQREKHEQYF. CDR3 sequence (DNA): TGTGCCAGCAGCACCCAGCAGCGGGAGAAGCACGAGCAGTACTTC.

This chain uses TRBV18 with TRBJ2-3; D not resolved. Trimming took off 0 bases at V and 6 bases at J, with 7 bases between the two ends. Germline V CDR1 and CDR2: KGHSH, LQKENI. The CDR3 spans 13 residues. CDR3 in DNA: TGTGCCAGCTCACCACCGTCCTTTGATACGCAGTATTTT. It is translated as CASSPPSFDTQYF.

The V and J genes are TRBV28 and TRBJ2-7; TRBD2 agrees at 8 bases. The trim removed 2 bases at V and 3 bases at J, leaving 6 bases unmatched. Germline V CDR1 and CDR2: MDHEN, SYDVKM. There are 15 residues in the CDR3. CDR3 sequence reads: CASSLGLAERYEQYF. The CDR3 DNA is TGTGCCAGCAGTTTAGGACTAGCCGAACGCTACGAGCAGTACTTC.

This clonotype appeared a few times. This chain uses TRBV7-2 with TRBJ2-5; a weak D match, TRBD2 (5 bases). The CDR3 totals 14 residues. Trimming took off 5 bases at V and 4 bases at J, with 14 bases between the two ends. Germline assignment: CDR1 SGHTA and CDR2 FQGNSA. The CDR3 reads CASSPQSGRETQYF. In DNA form, the CDR3 reads TGTGCCAGCAGCCCCCAGTCGGGGAGAGAGACCCAGTACTTC.